One sample yielded the 23 T cell receptor beta chains listed below, sequenced in a study of blood T cells in healthy people across ages. Next came a second PCR, run for roughly 7 to 12 cycles, which used a sample-barcoded 5' primer along with a J-beta primer mix. TCRdb reprocessed the 5' RACE reads via MiXCR and lists one record per CDR3 protein. The sample includes some 560,000 distinct CDR3 sequences, around 27% of them seen just once. This sample also appeared in a second study, on T cells of mothers and their children.

The specimen sequenced was blood. Every receptor here comes from a boy between 2 and 10 years old in good health.

The CDR3 DNA is TGCAGCGTTGAAGATCGCGGGGTAACTGAAGCTTTCTTT. It yields the protein CSVEDRGVTEAFF. The chain joins TRBV29-1 to TRBJ1-1; D is unresolved. V was shortened by 0 bases and J by 5 bases, with 10 bases between the two germline ends. The CDR3 contains 13 residues. Germline V CDR1 and CDR2: SQVTM, ANQGSEA.

This clonotype was counted between two and nine times. J is TRBJ2-1 and V is TRBV20-1; D is possibly TRBD2 (7 bases). Germline V gene data show CDR1 as DFQATT and CDR2 as SNEGSKA (reference sequence). This CDR3 is 13 amino acids long. Trimming stripped 1 base from V and 7 bases from J, with 11 bases between. CDR3 sequence reads: CSARGGGRNEQFF. CDR3 nucleotides: TGCAGTGCTAGAGGCGGGGGCAGGAATGAGCAGTTCTTC.

The chain recombines TRBV5-5 with TRBJ2-3; the D gene could be TRBD1 or TRBD2 (5 bases each). The germline CDR1 and CDR2 sequences are SGHKS and YYEKEE (reference sequence). V shed 3 bases and J shed 0 bases, with 11 bases lying between them. The CDR3 runs 15 residues. The CDR3 sequence is CASSSLRDSTDTQYF. CDR3 bases: TGTGCCAGCAGCTCACTTCGGGACAGCACAGATACGCAGTATTTT.

Points on this clonotype: This sequence may be a read error, since a much larger clone differs from it by one base. Lacking the conserved final phenylalanine or tryptophan, this CDR3 likely reflects a read error. The V call is TRBV12-3 or TRBV12-4, the J call TRBJ2-7; possibly TRBD2 for D (5 bases). The CDR3 runs to 13 residues. The germline V and J ends were trimmed by 3 bases and 6 bases, with 12 bases remaining between them. The CDR3 DNA sequence: TGTGCCAGCAGTTTGGGAGCGGCTTTCGAGCAGTACTCC. It specifies CASSLGAAFEQYS.

The chain combines TRBV9 with TRBJ2-3; a weak D match, TRBD2 (6 bases). This CDR3 is built from 19 residues. V lost 4 bases and J 2 bases, leaving 26 bases between the germline ends. Germline V lookup: CDR1 SGDLS, CDR2 YYNGEE. The chain's CDR3 is CASSNTERLDHRLTDTQYF. CDR3 DNA: TGTGCCAGCAGCAATACTGAGAGACTAGACCATCGCCTCACAGATACGCAGTATTTT.

The rearrangement joins TRBV7-9 to TRBJ1-4; the match to TRBD1 covers 7 bases. The CDR3 covers 15 residues. Germline V gives CDR1 SEHNR, CDR2 FQNEAQ (reference sequence). After removal of 3 bases from V and 7 bases from J, the junction contained 8 bases not matched to a gene. CDR3 sequence: CASSLTGSDGEKLFF. The CDR3 DNA reads TGTGCCAGCAGCTTGACAGGGTCCGATGGTGAAAAACTGTTTTTT. The full variable domain, with the rest looked up from reference TRBV7-9 and TRBJ1-4, is DTGVSQNPRHKITKRGQNVTFRCDPISEHNRLYWYRQTLGQGPEFLTYFQNEAQLEKSRLLSDRFSAERPKGSFSTLEIQRTEQGDSAMYLCASSLTGSDGEKLFFGSGTQLSVL.

This chain connects TRBV6-2 or TRBV6-3 to TRBJ2-1, with a weak D call TRBD2 (5 bases). This CDR3 region has 19 residues. Deletions cut 3 bases from V and 0 bases from J, with 21 bases between. From germline, CDR1 is MNHEY and CDR2 SVGEGT. For the CDR3, the DNA is TGTGCCAGCAGTTATTCGGCATACCCGATAGACTACTCCTACAATGAGCAGTTCTTC. Protein: CASSYSAYPIDYSYNEQFF.

The J gene is TRBJ2-1, the V gene TRBV7-2; 9 bases are shared with TRBD2. The J call may be wrong; the DNA end is better matched by TRBJ2-4. This CDR3 region has 15 residues. Germline CDR1 is SGHTA and CDR2 is FQGNSA. DNA for the CDR3: TGTGCCAGCAGCTCCCAAGCTAGCGGGATCTCTTCTCAGTACTTC. Protein: CASSSQASGISSQYF.

This clonotype was seen only a few times. The chain combines TRBV11-2 with TRBJ2-7; the D is unclear. The CDR3 loop spans 14 amino acids. Looked up from germline, CDR1 is SGHAT and CDR2 is FQNNGV. Trimming stripped 1 base from V and 4 bases from J, with 11 bases between. CDR3 loop: CASSLVHTGYEQYF. Here the CDR3 DNA reads TGTGCCAGCAGCTTAGTTCACACTGGGTACGAGCAGTACTTC.

There are a few counts of this clonotype. The chain uses TRBV4-3 and TRBJ2-7; D remains unclear. V was cut by 0 bases and J by 4 bases, with 16 bases left in between. The CDR3 totals 16 residues. The germline V gene encodes CDR1 LGHNA and CDR2 YSLEER. The CDR3 DNA is TGCGCCAGCAGCCAAGAGCGACTCACTGAACCTTACGAGCAGTACTTC. Its protein is CASSQERLTEPYEQYF.

This sequence joins TRBV19 and TRBJ1-5; D is uncertain. The germline CDR1 and CDR2 sequences are LNHDA and SQIVND (reference sequence). Trimming stripped 5 bases from V and 0 bases from J, with 11 bases between. The CDR3 contains 15 residues. CDR3 amino acids: CASSPRVDSNQPQHF. CDR3 coding DNA: TGTGCCAGTAGTCCTCGGGTCGATAGCAATCAGCCCCAGCATTTT.

V usage is TRBV10-3 and J usage is TRBJ2-5, with D hard to call. Trimming took 4 bases from V and 3 from J, leaving 12 bases between them. CDR3 length: 14 residues. Germline V gene sequence: CDR1 ENHRY, CDR2 SYGVKD. In DNA, the CDR3 is TGTGCCATCAGTGGGCTCGGTCCAAAAGAGACCCAGTACTTC. Its translation: CAISGLGPKETQYF.

V usage is TRBV9 and J usage is TRBJ2-7; 8 nucleotides line up with TRBD1. The germline gives CDR1 SGDLS, CDR2 YYNGEE. This CDR3 is 15 amino acids long. The trim removed 3 bases at V and 1 base at J, leaving 6 bases unmatched. This CDR3 is CASSAGQAYSYEQYF. The CDR3 DNA is TGTGCCAGCAGCGCGGGACAGGCGTATTCCTACGAGCAGTACTTC.

The V gene is TRBV7-3, the J gene TRBJ2-3, with D hard to call. The germline V and J ends were trimmed by 2 bases and 4 bases, with 10 bases remaining between them. From germline, CDR1 is SGHTA and CDR2 FQGTGA. The CDR3 is 14 amino acids. The CDR3 spells CASSLGPPADTQYF. The CDR3 DNA reads TGTGCCAGCAGCTTAGGCCCGCCCGCAGATACGCAGTATTTT.

The rearrangement uses TRBV4-1 and TRBJ2-3; D gene uncertain. V dropped 0 bases and J dropped 4 bases, with 14 bases sitting between them. Germline V CDR1 and CDR2: MGHRA, YSYEKL. The CDR3 covers 16 residues. This CDR3 is CASSQENGALADTQYF. The CDR3 nucleotides are TGCGCCAGCAGCCAAGAGAATGGCGCCCTGGCAGATACGCAGTATTTT.

Turning to this clonotype: One end of the junction does not line up with germline, which may come from a read error. The gene calls are TRBV7-2 and TRBJ2-7, with D possibly being TRBD1 or TRBD2 (5 bases each). This CDR3 spans 12 amino acids. Germline assignment: CDR1 SGHTA and CDR2 FQGNSA. This chain's CDR3 is CASSLGLGDLNF. CDR3 nucleotides: TGTGCCAGCAGCTTAGGGCTCGGGGACCTTAACTTC.

This clonotype was observed a few times. The chain combines TRBV4-1 with TRBJ2-1; D unclear. CDR1 and CDR2 from the germline V gene are MGHRA and YSYEKL. CDR3 length equals 14 residues. V gave up 3 bases and J gave up 10 bases, with 16 bases separating them. As DNA, the CDR3 is TGCGCCAGCAGCCATCTTAGGACCCTCAACGAGCAGTTCTTC. Translating it yields CASSHLRTLNEQFF.

This rearrangement joins TRBV9 to TRBJ2-2; TRBD2 agrees at 11 bases. V lost 0 bases to trimming and J lost 8 bases; unmatched junction nucleotides: 3. This CDR3 has 15 amino acids. Germline V gene sequence: CDR1 SGDLS, CDR2 YYNGEE. This CDR3 is CASSVGLAGIGELFF. The CDR3 DNA sequence: TGTGCCAGCAGCGTAGGACTAGCGGGAATTGGGGAGCTGTTTTTT.

This clonotype was seen more than once but under ten times. The chain recombines TRBV29-1 with TRBJ2-7; TRBD1 matches at 9 bases. V dropped 1 base and J dropped 1; count of bases not matched to a gene: 11. CDR3 size: 17 residues. The germline V gene has CDR1 SQVTM and CDR2 ANQGSEA. CDR3: CSVEGGSGQGASYEQYF. Written as DNA, the CDR3 is TGCAGCGTTGAAGGTGGATCGGGACAGGGAGCTTCCTACGAGCAGTACTTC.

This clonotype has only a few counts. The chain links TRBV7-9 to TRBJ2-2, with unresolved D. Trimming cost V 5 bases and J 8 bases, with 9 bases left between them. There are 12 residues in the CDR3. Germline assignment: CDR1 SEHNR and CDR2 FQNEAQ (reference sequence). CDR3 in amino acids: CASSVIQGELFF. The CDR3 bases are TGTGCCAGCAGCGTAATACAGGGGGAGCTGTTTTTT.

The V call is TRBV12-3 or TRBV12-4, the J call TRBJ2-1; possible D gene TRBD2, 5 bases. V was trimmed by 8 bases and J by 5 bases, leaving 19 bases between them. The CDR3 spans 15 residues. This CDR3 is CASGLGPHGNNEQFF. CDR3 nucleotide sequence: TGTGCCAGCGGACTCGGGCCTCACGGAAACAATGAGCAGTTCTTC.

With regard to this clonotype: Relative to the germline gene, one junction end is altered; a read error may explain this. This sequence joins TRBV23-1 and TRBJ2-5; D is possibly TRBD2 (5 bases). The J call may be faulty, since TRBJ2-1 better matches the DNA end. TRBV23-1 is flagged as an ORF with uncertain function. The CDR3 is made up of 20 amino acids. CDR3 sequence (DNA): TGCGCCAGCAGTCATCCGAATCAGGAGGCCGAGTCTGGTGGCTACCATGAGCAGTTCTTC. Protein sequence: CASSHPNQEAESGGYHEQFF.

This clonotype has a handful of counts. The chain is built from TRBV7-2 and TRBJ1-4; D might be TRBD1 (6 bases). The CDR3 length is 14 residues. Trimming left V 3 bases short and J 8 bases short, with 13 bases between. Looked up from germline, CDR1 is SGHTA and CDR2 is FQGNSA. The CDR3 loop reads CASSFAGAWEKLFF. CDR3 DNA: TGTGCCAGCAGCTTTGCAGGGGCCTGGGAAAAACTGTTTTTT.